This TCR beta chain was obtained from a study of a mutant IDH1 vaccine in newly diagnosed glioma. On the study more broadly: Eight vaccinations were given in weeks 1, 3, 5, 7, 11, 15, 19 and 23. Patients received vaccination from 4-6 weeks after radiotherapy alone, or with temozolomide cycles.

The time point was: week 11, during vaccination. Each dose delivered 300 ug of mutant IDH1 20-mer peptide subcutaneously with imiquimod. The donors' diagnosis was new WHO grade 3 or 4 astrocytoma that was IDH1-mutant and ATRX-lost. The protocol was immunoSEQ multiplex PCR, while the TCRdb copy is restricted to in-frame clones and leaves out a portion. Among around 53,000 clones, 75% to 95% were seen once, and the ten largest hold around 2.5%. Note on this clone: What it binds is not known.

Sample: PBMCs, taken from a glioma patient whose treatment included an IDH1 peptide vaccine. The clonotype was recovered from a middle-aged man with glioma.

As DNA, the CDR3 is TGTGCCAGCAGCTCGATGACAGGGTTCACTGGAAACACCATATATTTT. Translating gives CASSSMTGFTGNTIYF. V and J are TRBV7-4 and TRBJ1-3, with 7 positions matching TRBD1. The CDR3 is 16 amino acids. V gave up 4 bases and J gave up 2 bases; unmatched junction bases: 8. CDR1 and CDR2 from the germline V gene are SGHVT and SQSDAQ. Based on the CDR3 plus reference TRBV7-4 and TRBJ1-3, the full variable domain is GAGVSQSPRYKVAKRGRDVALRCDSISGHVTLYWYRQTLGQGSEVLTYSQSDAQRDKSGRPSGRFSAERPERSVSTLKIQRTEQGDSAVYLCASSSMTGFTGNTIYFGEGSWLTVV.